This TCR beta chain was found in a study of cytomegalovirus exposure and HLA in healthy donors. The PCR had 60 Vbeta and 13 Jbeta primers. The assay was immunoSEQ multiplex PCR, and TCRdb's table has in-frame clones only and misses some. Here the sample spans some 79,000 clones, around 81% being singletons. This CDR3 has 17 amino acids. The germline V gene has CDR1 KGHSH and CDR2 LQKENI. The trim removed 6 bases at V and 2 bases at J, leaving 11 bases unmatched. The chain is built from TRBV18 and TRBJ2-1; TRBD2 aligns across 9 bases. The origin of this receptor is a male donor in good health and CMV-seropositive. Sequencing used PBMCs. The CDR3 is CASSPNDLAGTYNEQFF. The DNA of the CDR3 is TGTGCCAGCTCCCCTAACGACCTAGCGGGAACCTACAATGAGCAGTTCTTC.